This TCR beta chain was obtained from a study of blood T cell repertoires in COVID-19. In the study overall: Italy, Spain and the United States were the sources of the convalescent and acute COVID-19 samples.

Study processing details: Nucleated cell counts were estimated from reference gene primer amplification. Here immunoSEQ multiplex PCR was the method, and the copy in TCRdb shows in-frame clones only, minus some. D and trimming were read from the DNA, whereas the V and J calls and clone size are those reported in that table. The sample contains hundreds of thousands of clones, 85% to 90% of which appear only once. Cohort 3 recovered donors had two negative PCRs, clearance, or symptom resolution. Sequencing used PBMCs or T cells enriched from blood (not recorded which). The receptor's source is a man aged 40-50 years who had recovered from COVID-19.

CDR3 loop: CASSLEGYRGPQPQHF. CDR3 coding DNA: TGTGCCAGCAGCTTAGAGGGGTACAGGGGGCCTCAGCCCCAGCATTTT. The V call is TRBV7-9, the J call TRBJ1-5, with 9 bases fitting TRBD1. The V gene end was trimmed by 1 base and the J gene end by 6 bases; junction bases not matched to a gene: 7. CDR3 length: 16 amino acids. CDR1 is SEHNR and CDR2 is FQNEAQ in the germline V gene (reference sequence).